This entry is about one T cell receptor (beta chain). The target antigen is unknown. Germline V gene lookup returns CDR1 MGHRA and CDR2 YSYEKL. There are 16 residues in the CDR3. The V end was cut by 2 bases, the J end by 7 bases, with 18 bases between. The sorted-subset replicate PCRs were given about 210 ng DNA, which is 27,000 or so T cell genomes. TCRdb keeps only in-frame clones here, not all; method: immunoSEQ multiplex PCR. The sample lists 1.4 million to 1.5 million clones, approximately 97% seen once, with roughly 1.1% in the top ten. The source of the sample is a study of shared clonotypes between healthy human individuals. Study-wide findings and caveats: Memory subsets generally showed lower estimated richness than naive subsets.

The clonotype was recovered from a man younger than 40 in good health. The sequenced sample was naive CD4+ T cells sorted from blood. Subset defined: CD45RA+ positively selected. The chain recombines TRBV4-1 with TRBJ1-5; D ambiguous. The CDR3 loop reads CASSQIPSGAGQPQHF. The CDR3 DNA sequence: TGCGCCAGCAGCCAAATACCGTCCGGCGCCGGGCAGCCCCAGCATTTT.